This T cell receptor beta chain derives from a study of technical replicates of blood from a handful of donors. Data came from immunoSEQ multiplex PCR; TCRdb stores just in-frame clones and leaves some out. Of tens of thousands of clones listed, 90% to 96% are singletons. Germline V gene sequence: CDR1 SNHLY, CDR2 FYNNEI. The CDR3 length is 14 residues. V shed 8 bases, J shed 9 bases, and the junction held 13 bases outside the gene matches. Sequences were obtained from T cells isolated from PBMCs. The chain employs TRBV2 and TRBJ2-1; 7 bases match TRBD2. The TCR sequence derives from a human donor in good health. The DNA for the CDR3 is TGTGCCAGCCGAACCGGGCGGGAGCTAGGTGAGCAGTTCTTC. As protein: CASRTGRELGEQFF.